These 9 T cell receptor beta chains share one sample of origin, sequenced in a study of technical replicates of blood from a few donors. The protocol was immunoSEQ multiplex PCR, while the TCRdb copy is restricted to in-frame clones and leaves out a portion. The sample lists some 80,000 clones; around 97% were seen once. The sequenced material came from T cells isolated from PBMCs. These receptors all stem from a human donor in good health.

This clone was seen a single time. The chain recombines TRBV11-2 with TRBJ2-1, with 10 bases matching TRBD2. Trimming cost V 0 bases and J 8 bases; bases outside gene matches: 13. The germline CDR1 and CDR2 sequences are SGHAT and FQNNGV. The CDR3 loop spans 18 amino acids. The DNA for the CDR3 is TGTGCCAGCAGCTTAGAAGGTAGCGGGAGGTCTGGTGTACATGAGCAGTTCTTC. Its translation is CASSLEGSGRSGVHEQFF.

V is TRBV28 and J is TRBJ2-7, with D hard to call. CDR1 is MDHEN and CDR2 is SYDVKM in the germline V gene. CDR3 length: 14 amino acids. The V end lost 2 bases, the J end lost 5 bases, and 13 bases lay between the germline ends. The CDR3 reads CASSLLSLRDEQYF. The CDR3 bases are TGTGCCAGCAGTTTACTATCCCTTCGGGACGAGCAGTACTTC.

DNA of the CDR3: TGTGCCAGCAGCTTGGCCCAGGGGCTCTACGAGCAGTACTTC. Its translation is CASSLAQGLYEQYF. The V gene is TRBV5-6, the J gene TRBJ2-7; D perhaps matches TRBD1 (6 bases). Per the germline V gene, CDR1 is SGHDT and CDR2 is YYEEEE. This CDR3 spans 14 amino acids. V was shortened by 0 bases and J by 3 bases, with 10 bases between the two germline ends.

The chain is built from TRBV7-9 and TRBJ2-3; 9 bases line up with TRBD2. This CDR3 has 17 residues. Germline CDR1 and CDR2: SEHNR and FQNEAQ (reference sequence). V lost 2 bases, J lost 7 bases, and 13 bases stayed unmatched. The CDR3 coding sequence is TGTGCCAGCAGCTTATATGGCTCTAGCGGGAAAGATCATACGCAGTATTTT. It yields the protein CASSLYGSSGKDHTQYF.

This chain links TRBV29-1 with TRBJ2-3; possibly TRBD2 for D (6 bases). Deletions cut 3 bases from V and 11 bases from J, with 12 bases between. Germline CDR1 is SQVTM and CDR2 is ANQGSEA. The CDR3 covers 11 residues. The CDR3, as DNA: TGCAGCGTTGACAGGGAGGTCGAGCAGTATTTT. It yields the protein CSVDREVEQYF.

This chain uses TRBV7-8 with TRBJ1-5; TRBD1 is a possible D gene (6 bases). Trimming left V 3 bases short and J 5 bases short, with 11 bases between. The CDR3 contains 14 residues. Germline CDR1 and CDR2: SGHVS and FQNEAQ. The CDR3 loop reads CASSFSGTHQPQHF. The CDR3 coding sequence is TGTGCCAGCAGCTTTTCAGGGACACATCAGCCCCAGCATTTT.

The chain employs TRBV5-1 and TRBJ2-3; TRBD2 aligns across 11 bases. Germline values: CDR1 SGHRS, CDR2 YFSETQ. The CDR3 covers 17 residues. J gave up 4 bases and V 2 bases, and 9 bases lay outside the gene matches. In DNA form, the CDR3 reads TGCGCCAGCAGCTTCCAACTAGCGGGAGTGGGCGCAGATACGCAGTATTTT. Its protein is CASSFQLAGVGADTQYF.

This clone was seen just once. The V call is TRBV13, the J call TRBJ2-3; D is uncertain. Germline V CDR1 and CDR2: PRHDT, FYEKMQ (reference sequence). V shed 5 bases and J shed 0 bases, with 9 bases lying between them. The CDR3 is 14 amino acids. In DNA, the CDR3 is TGTGCCAGCAGCGCGGATACTAGCACAGATACGCAGTATTTT. Translating it yields CASSADTSTDTQYF.

V usage is TRBV7-3 and J usage is TRBJ2-1; D call uncertain. This CDR3 spans 13 amino acids. The germline CDR1 and CDR2 sequences are SGHTA and FQGTGA. Deletions cut 5 bases from V and 7 bases from J, with 12 bases between. The CDR3 sequence is CASSADWINEQFF. CDR3 nucleotide sequence: TGTGCCAGCAGCGCAGACTGGATTAATGAGCAGTTCTTC. Combining the CDR3 with reference TRBV7-3 and TRBJ2-1 gives the whole variable domain GAGVSQTPSNKVTEKGKYVELRCDPISGHTALYWYRQSLGQGPEFLIYFQGTGAADDSGLPNDRFFAVRPEGSVSTLKIQRTERGDSAVYLCASSADWINEQFFGPGTRLTVL.